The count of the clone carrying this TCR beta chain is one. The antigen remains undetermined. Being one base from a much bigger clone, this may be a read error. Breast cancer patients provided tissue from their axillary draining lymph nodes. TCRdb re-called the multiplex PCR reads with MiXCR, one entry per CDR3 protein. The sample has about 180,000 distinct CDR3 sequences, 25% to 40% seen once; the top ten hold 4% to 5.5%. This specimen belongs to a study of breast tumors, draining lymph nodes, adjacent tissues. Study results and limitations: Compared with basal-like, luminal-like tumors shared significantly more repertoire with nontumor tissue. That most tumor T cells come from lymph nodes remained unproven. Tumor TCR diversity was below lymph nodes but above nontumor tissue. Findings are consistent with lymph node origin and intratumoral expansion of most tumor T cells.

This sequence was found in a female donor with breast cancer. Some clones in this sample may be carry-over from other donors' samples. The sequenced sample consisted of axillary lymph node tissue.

The CDR3 loop is CASSLWGQREDTQYF. CDR3 sequence (DNA): TGTGCCAGCAGTTTATGGGGACAGAGAGAGGATACGCAGTATTTT. The chain recombines TRBV27 with TRBJ2-3; 7 bases line up with TRBD1. In germline, CDR1 is MNHEY, CDR2 SMNVEV (reference sequence). This CDR3 contains 15 residues. J lost 6 bases, V lost 1 base, and 7 bases had no gene match.